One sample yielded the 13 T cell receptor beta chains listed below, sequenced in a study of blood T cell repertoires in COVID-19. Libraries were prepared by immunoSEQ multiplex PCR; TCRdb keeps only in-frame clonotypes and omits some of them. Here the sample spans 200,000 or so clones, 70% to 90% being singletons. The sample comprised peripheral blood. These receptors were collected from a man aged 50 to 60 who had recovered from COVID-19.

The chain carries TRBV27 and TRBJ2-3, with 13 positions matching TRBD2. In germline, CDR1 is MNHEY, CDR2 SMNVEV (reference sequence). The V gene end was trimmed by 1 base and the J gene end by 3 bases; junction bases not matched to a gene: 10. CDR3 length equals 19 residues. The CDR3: CASSLYRLAGGGRTDTQYF. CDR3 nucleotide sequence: TGTGCCAGCAGTTTATACCGACTAGCGGGAGGAGGAAGGACAGATACGCAGTATTTT.

The CDR3 loop is CASSSQGSGNTIYF. CDR3 nucleotides: TGTGCCAGCAGTTCGCAGGGCTCTGGAAACACCATATATTTT. The rearrangement links TRBV7-9 to TRBJ1-3; the D gene is possibly TRBD1 (5 bases). The germline CDR1 and CDR2 sequences are SEHNR and FQNEAQ (reference sequence). The CDR3 has 14 residues. Trimming removed 6 bases from V and 0 bases from J, with 9 bases in between.

CDR3 amino acids: CASSSSDRGLYGYTF. In DNA, the CDR3 is TGTGCCAGCAGTTCCTCCGACAGGGGGCTCTATGGCTACACCTTC. V and J are TRBV27 and TRBJ1-2; 10 nucleotides agree with TRBD1. The germline gives CDR1 MNHEY, CDR2 SMNVEV (reference sequence). This CDR3 is 15 amino acids long. V lost 4 bases, J lost 4 bases, and 6 bases stayed unmatched.

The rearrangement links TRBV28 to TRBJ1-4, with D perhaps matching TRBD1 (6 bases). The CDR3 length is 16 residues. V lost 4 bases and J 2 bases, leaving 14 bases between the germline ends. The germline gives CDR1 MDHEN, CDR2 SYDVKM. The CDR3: CASSSPGGGTNEKLFF. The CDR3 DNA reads TGTGCCAGCAGTTCCCCGGGGGGGGGCACTAATGAAAAACTGTTTTTT.

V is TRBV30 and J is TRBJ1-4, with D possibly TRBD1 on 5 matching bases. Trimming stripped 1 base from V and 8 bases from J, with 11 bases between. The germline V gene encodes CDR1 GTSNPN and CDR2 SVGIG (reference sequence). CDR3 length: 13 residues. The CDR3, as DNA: TGTGCCTGGAGTGAAGGGGTGGACGAAAAACTGTTTTTT. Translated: CAWSEGVDEKLFF.

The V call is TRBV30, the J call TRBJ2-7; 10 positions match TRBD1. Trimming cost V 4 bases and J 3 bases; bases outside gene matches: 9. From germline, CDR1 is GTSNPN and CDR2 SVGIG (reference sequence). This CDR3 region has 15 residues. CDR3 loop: CAWKFSWTGGYEQYF. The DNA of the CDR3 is TGTGCCTGGAAATTTTCCTGGACAGGGGGCTACGAGCAGTACTTC.

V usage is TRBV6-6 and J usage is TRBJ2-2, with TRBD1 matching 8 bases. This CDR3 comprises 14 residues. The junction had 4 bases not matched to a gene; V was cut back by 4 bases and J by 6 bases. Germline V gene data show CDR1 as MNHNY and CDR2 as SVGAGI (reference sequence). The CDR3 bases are TGTGCCAGCAGTTTTCAGGGGGCCGCCGGGGAGCTGTTTTTT. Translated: CASSFQGAAGELFF.

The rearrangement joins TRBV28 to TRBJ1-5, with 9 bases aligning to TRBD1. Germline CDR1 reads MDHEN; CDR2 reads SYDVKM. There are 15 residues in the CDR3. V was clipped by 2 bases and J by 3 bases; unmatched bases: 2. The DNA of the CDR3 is TGTGCCAGCAGTTTAACAGGGGGCTACAATCAGCCCCAGCATTTT. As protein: CASSLTGGYNQPQHF.

The CDR3 spells CASRGDRYSTNEKLFF. In DNA, the CDR3 is TGTGCCAGTAGAGGAGACAGGTATTCAACTAATGAAAAACTGTTTTTT. The chain is built from TRBV19 and TRBJ1-4; maybe TRBD1 (6 bases). This CDR3 spans 16 amino acids. The germline CDR1 and CDR2 sequences are LNHDA and SQIVND (reference sequence). Trimming removed 6 bases from V and 0 bases from J, with 14 bases in between.

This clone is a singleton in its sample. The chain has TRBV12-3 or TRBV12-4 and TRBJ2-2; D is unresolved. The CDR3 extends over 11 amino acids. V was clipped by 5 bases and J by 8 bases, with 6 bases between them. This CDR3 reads CASSPSGELFF. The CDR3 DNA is TGTGCCAGCAGTCCATCAGGGGAGCTGTTTTTT.

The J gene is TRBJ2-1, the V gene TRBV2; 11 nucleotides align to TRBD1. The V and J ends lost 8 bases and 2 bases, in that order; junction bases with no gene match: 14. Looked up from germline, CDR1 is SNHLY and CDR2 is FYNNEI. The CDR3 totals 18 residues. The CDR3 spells CASGPGTGGPITYNEQFF. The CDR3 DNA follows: TGTGCCAGCGGGCCCGGGACAGGGGGGCCCATTACCTACAATGAGCAGTTCTTC.

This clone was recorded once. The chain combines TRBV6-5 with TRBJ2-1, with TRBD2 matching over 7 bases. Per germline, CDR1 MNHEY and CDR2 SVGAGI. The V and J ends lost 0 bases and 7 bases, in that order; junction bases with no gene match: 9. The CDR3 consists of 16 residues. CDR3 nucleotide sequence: TGTGCCAGCAGTTACTCGGGGGGGGGAAGATCGAATGAGCAGTTCTTC. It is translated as CASSYSGGGRSNEQFF.

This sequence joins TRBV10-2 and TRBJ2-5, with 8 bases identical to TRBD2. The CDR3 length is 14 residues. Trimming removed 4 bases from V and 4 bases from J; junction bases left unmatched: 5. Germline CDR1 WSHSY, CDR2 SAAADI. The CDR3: CASSGLAGLETQYF. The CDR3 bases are TGCGCCAGCAGTGGGTTAGCGGGATTAGAGACCCAGTACTTC.